A selection of T cell receptor beta chains follows, all from one sample in a study of blood T cells in healthy people across ages. One entry per CDR3 protein, called by TCRdb with MiXCR from the 5' RACE reads. The repertoire includes 500,000 to 650,000 distinct CDR3 sequences, roughly a quarter of them detected once, and under 4.5% sits in the top ten. These data also featured in a second study, about T cells of mothers and their children.

The sample was blood. Every receptor here comes from a boy between 2 and 10 years old in good health. Both conserved end residues are part of each CDR3. The order of the fields is CDR3 DNA, CDR3 protein, J gene, V gene, D gene, clone size. The D gene is left open where the match is weak. Clone size is stated in some rows and not others, as once, few, many or a class when expanded.

CDR3 DNA: TGTGCCAGCAGCCAAAGACTAGCGGGAGGGCCTGGGACGGAGACCCAGTACTTC; CDR3 protein: CASSQRLAGGPGTETQYF; J gene: TRBJ2-5; V gene: TRBV7-2; D gene: TRBD2; clone size: few
CDR3 DNA: TGTGCCAGCAGCCAAGGTGAGAAATACAATGAGCAGTTCTTC; CDR3 protein: CASSQGEKYNEQFF; J gene: TRBJ2-1; V gene: TRBV3-1; D gene: -; clone size: few
CDR3 DNA: TGTGCCAGCAGCTTACGGGCTGATTACCAAGAGACCCAGTACTTC; CDR3 protein: CASSLRADYQETQYF; J gene: TRBJ2-5; V gene: TRBV5-6; D gene: -; clone size: few
CDR3 DNA: TGTGCCAGCAGTGAAGCAGTCGCCCTAGCCAAAAACATTCAGTACTTC; CDR3 protein: CASSEAVALAKNIQYF; J gene: TRBJ2-4; V gene: TRBV6-1; D gene: -; clone size: -
CDR3 DNA: TGTGCCATCGGGGGGATCACCTACAATGAGCAGTTCTTC; CDR3 protein: CAIGGITYNEQFF; J gene: TRBJ2-1; V gene: TRBV19; D gene: TRBD2; clone size: few
CDR3 DNA: TGCGCCAGCGGCCAATCTGGACAGCTACAACGCCGGGAGCAGTTCTTC; CDR3 protein: CASGQSGQLQRREQFF; J gene: TRBJ2-1; V gene: TRBV5-1; D gene: -; clone size: -
CDR3 DNA: TGCAGCGTTAGACTAGCCTCCGGGGAGCTGTTTTTT; CDR3 protein: CSVRLASGELFF; J gene: TRBJ2-2; V gene: TRBV29-1; D gene: TRBD2; clone size: -
CDR3 DNA: TGTGCCAGCAGTTCCTCGACAGGGGGAGGACTCCTCTATGGCTACACCTTC; CDR3 protein: CASSSSTGGGLLYGYTF; J gene: TRBJ1-2; V gene: TRBV28; D gene: TRBD1; clone size: few
CDR3 DNA: TGCAGCGTTTTGGGGTCTAGCGGGAGAGGGAACACCGGGGAGCTGTTTTTT; CDR3 protein: CSVLGSSGRGNTGELFF; J gene: TRBJ2-2; V gene: TRBV29-1; D gene: TRBD2; clone size: -
CDR3 DNA: TGTGCCGCCTCTGGGAAGGGTACAGATACGCAGTATTTT; CDR3 protein: CAASGKGTDTQYF; J gene: TRBJ2-3; V gene: TRBV10-3; D gene: -; clone size: -
CDR3 DNA: TGTGCCAGCAGCCAGAGACGGGGGAGCACAGATACGCAGTATTTT; CDR3 protein: CASSQRRGSTDTQYF; J gene: TRBJ2-3; V gene: TRBV7-8; D gene: -; clone size: -
CDR3 DNA: TGCAGTGCTAGAGAGGTTGTAGGCCAGAATGAGCAGTTCTTC; CDR3 protein: CSAREVVGQNEQFF; J gene: TRBJ2-1; V gene: TRBV20-1; D gene: -; clone size: few
CDR3 DNA: TGTGCCAGCAGTTACGGCCCGGGACATCTCTTC; CDR3 protein: CASSYGPGHLF; J gene: TRBJ1-2; V gene: TRBV6-6; D gene: -; clone size: once
CDR3 DNA: TGTGCCAGCAGCCAAGGAACAGGGCCCTCCTACGAGCAGTACTTC; CDR3 protein: CASSQGTGPSYEQYF; J gene: TRBJ2-7; V gene: TRBV3-1; D gene: -; clone size: -
CDR3 DNA: TGTGCCAGCAGTTTCGAGGGGGACATTCAGTACTTC; CDR3 protein: CASSFEGDIQYF; J gene: TRBJ2-4; V gene: TRBV12-3/TRBV12-4; D gene: -; clone size: -
CDR3 DNA: TGTGCCAGCAGTTTGGGACAGCCTCAAAACATTCAGTACTTC; CDR3 protein: CASSLGQPQNIQYF; J gene: TRBJ2-4; V gene: TRBV28; D gene: TRBD1; clone size: once
CDR3 DNA: TGTGCCAGCAGTTACTCGCCGGGACAGGGAGGTGGCTACACCTTC; CDR3 protein: CASSYSPGQGGGYTF; J gene: TRBJ1-2; V gene: TRBV6-5; D gene: TRBD1; clone size: -
CDR3 DNA: TGCGCCAGCAGCATGAGCACAGATACGCAGTATTTT; CDR3 protein: CASSMSTDTQYF; J gene: TRBJ2-3; V gene: TRBV5-1; D gene: -; clone size: -
CDR3 DNA: TGTGCCAGCAGCTTACAGGCCCGGGACTATGGCTACACCTTC; CDR3 protein: CASSLQARDYGYTF; J gene: TRBJ1-2; V gene: TRBV7-8; D gene: -; clone size: -
CDR3 DNA: TGCGCCAGCAGCCAGGGACCCAGCGGGAGGGCGTACAATGAGCAGTTCTTC; CDR3 protein: CASSQGPSGRAYNEQFF; J gene: TRBJ2-1; V gene: TRBV4-1; D gene: TRBD2; clone size: -
CDR3 DNA: TGCAGTGCTTGGACTAGCGGGAGCACAGATACGCAGTATTTT; CDR3 protein: CSAWTSGSTDTQYF; J gene: TRBJ2-3; V gene: TRBV20-1; D gene: TRBD2; clone size: few
CDR3 DNA: TGTGCCAGCAGGGCCCCCATAAACTATGGCTACACCTTC; CDR3 protein: CASRAPINYGYTF; J gene: TRBJ1-2; V gene: TRBV12-3/TRBV12-4; D gene: -; clone size: few
CDR3 DNA: TGTGCCAGCAGTTACGGAGGGGGTGGGGGCTACACCTTC; CDR3 protein: CASSYGGGGGYTF; J gene: TRBJ1-2; V gene: TRBV6-5; D gene: -; clone size: few
CDR3 DNA: TGTGCCAGCAGTCAAAGACAGGGGGGGAAGGGATACAATGAGCAGTTCTTC; CDR3 protein: CASSQRQGGKGYNEQFF; J gene: TRBJ2-1; V gene: TRBV12-3/TRBV12-4; D gene: TRBD1; clone size: -
CDR3 DNA: TGCAGTGCTAGAATCGGGGACAGTCAAGAGACCCAGTACTTC; CDR3 protein: CSARIGDSQETQYF; J gene: TRBJ2-5; V gene: TRBV20-1; D gene: TRBD1; clone size: few
CDR3 DNA: TGCGCCAGCAGCCAAGAGCGGGACTTGTACGAGCAGTACTTC; CDR3 protein: CASSQERDLYEQYF; J gene: TRBJ2-7; V gene: TRBV4-3; D gene: -; clone size: few
CDR3 DNA: TGTGCCAGCAGCGAACCGGGATTAGAAGAGACCCAGTACTTC; CDR3 protein: CASSEPGLEETQYF; J gene: TRBJ2-5; V gene: TRBV7-9; D gene: -; clone size: once
CDR3 DNA: TGTGCCAGCAGTAGGGGGGAGACCGACGAGCAGTACTTC; CDR3 protein: CASSRGETDEQYF; J gene: TRBJ2-7; V gene: TRBV6-5; D gene: -; clone size: few
CDR3 DNA: TGTGCCAGCAGCTTAAACGCGGGGCCGGTCTACGAGCAGTACTTC; CDR3 protein: CASSLNAGPVYEQYF; J gene: TRBJ2-7; V gene: TRBV7-3; D gene: -; clone size: few
CDR3 DNA: TGTGCCAGCAAGGGCATAGCGGGAGATCCGTTCTTC; CDR3 protein: CASKGIAGDPFF; J gene: TRBJ2-1; V gene: TRBV12-3/TRBV12-4; D gene: TRBD2; clone size: few
CDR3 DNA: TGTGCCAGCAGCTTAGGGGACGGGGCGGCCGGGGAGCTGTTTTTT; CDR3 protein: CASSLGDGAAGELFF; J gene: TRBJ2-2; V gene: TRBV7-8; D gene: -; clone size: -
CDR3 DNA: TGTGCCAGCAGCCAATACTCAGGGACCTATGGCTACACCTTC; CDR3 protein: CASSQYSGTYGYTF; J gene: TRBJ1-2; V gene: TRBV4-2; D gene: -; clone size: -
CDR3 DNA: TGTGCCAGCAGTGACCCGTGGGGCCGACAATCCACCGGGGAGCTGTTTTTT; CDR3 protein: CASSDPWGRQSTGELFF; J gene: TRBJ2-2; V gene: TRBV25-1; D gene: -; clone size: -
CDR3 DNA: TGTGCCAGCAGGGGAGGAGGCACATATAGCAATCAGCCCCAGCATTTT; CDR3 protein: CASRGGGTYSNQPQHF; J gene: TRBJ1-5; V gene: TRBV2; D gene: -; clone size: few
CDR3 DNA: TGTGCCAGCAGGAACTGGACCGGGACAGTCTCCTACGAGCAGTACTTC; CDR3 protein: CASRNWTGTVSYEQYF; J gene: TRBJ2-7; V gene: TRBV6-2/TRBV6-3; D gene: TRBD1; clone size: -
CDR3 DNA: TGTGCCAGCGGTACAGCGCATACTGAGCAGTTCTTC; CDR3 protein: CASGTAHTEQFF; J gene: TRBJ2-1; V gene: TRBV6-2/TRBV6-3; D gene: -; clone size: -
CDR3 DNA: TGTGCCAGCAGCTTAACCGGGACAGCGGGTTATCAGCCCCAGCATTTT; CDR3 protein: CASSLTGTAGYQPQHF; J gene: TRBJ1-5; V gene: TRBV7-9; D gene: TRBD1; clone size: few
CDR3 DNA: TGTGCCAGCACCCAACCGGGACAGGGGGCCCTTGAGGAGCAGTTCTTC; CDR3 protein: CASTQPGQGALEEQFF; J gene: TRBJ2-1; V gene: TRBV2; D gene: TRBD1; clone size: -
CDR3 DNA: TGTGTCAGCAGCCCAGGACTAGCGGGGGGCACAGATACGCAGTATTTT; CDR3 protein: CVSSPGLAGGTDTQYF; J gene: TRBJ2-3; V gene: TRBV11-2; D gene: TRBD2; clone size: few
CDR3 DNA: TGCAGCGTCGCACAAATGGAGGAGGGGGCAGGTTGGGATGGCTACACCTTC; CDR3 protein: CSVAQMEEGAGWDGYTF; J gene: TRBJ1-2; V gene: TRBV29-1; D gene: TRBD1; clone size: once
CDR3 DNA: TGCGCCAGCAGCTTGGTTATCGCCGGACTAGTTAGCACAGATACGCAGTATTTT; CDR3 protein: CASSLVIAGLVSTDTQYF; J gene: TRBJ2-3; V gene: TRBV5-1; D gene: TRBD2; clone size: few
CDR3 DNA: TGTGCCAGCAGGTCCATAGCGGGAGCCAAAAACATTCAGTACTTC; CDR3 protein: CASRSIAGAKNIQYF; J gene: TRBJ2-4; V gene: TRBV6-6; D gene: TRBD2; clone size: -
CDR3 DNA: TGTGCCAGCAGCGTCCGACAGGGGGTAGCCAAAAACATTCAGTACTTC; CDR3 protein: CASSVRQGVAKNIQYF; J gene: TRBJ2-4; V gene: TRBV7-6; D gene: TRBD1; clone size: few
CDR3 DNA: TGCAGTGCTAGAGCTGCTGGGGTCGATTCACCCCTCCACTTT; CDR3 protein: CSARAAGVDSPLHF; J gene: TRBJ1-6; V gene: TRBV20-1; D gene: -; clone size: -
CDR3 DNA: TGCGCCAGCAGCCAAGGGCTAGCGGGAGGGCATACCGGGGAGCTGTTTTTT; CDR3 protein: CASSQGLAGGHTGELFF; J gene: TRBJ2-2; V gene: TRBV4-1; D gene: TRBD2; clone size: once
CDR3 DNA: TGTGCCAGCGCAGACAGGGGGCCGTACATATTGAACACTGAAGCTTTCTTT; CDR3 protein: CASADRGPYILNTEAFF; J gene: TRBJ1-1; V gene: TRBV2; D gene: TRBD1; clone size: -
CDR3 DNA: TGTGCCAGCAGCGCCTCTCCGGACTACCTTAGGGACGAGCAGTACTTC; CDR3 protein: CASSASPDYLRDEQYF; J gene: TRBJ2-7; V gene: TRBV9; D gene: -; clone size: few
CDR3 DNA: TGCAGTGCTAGAGATCCGGGGGGCTCTGGAAACACCATATATTTT; CDR3 protein: CSARDPGGSGNTIYF; J gene: TRBJ1-3; V gene: TRBV20-1; D gene: -; clone size: -
CDR3 DNA: TGTGCCAGCGTGAAGGCAGATACGCAGTATTTT; CDR3 protein: CASVKADTQYF; J gene: TRBJ2-3; V gene: TRBV5-4; D gene: -; clone size: few
CDR3 DNA: TGTGCCAGCAGTGAGTCCGCGTACGAGCAGTACTTC; CDR3 protein: CASSESAYEQYF; J gene: TRBJ2-7; V gene: TRBV25-1; D gene: -; clone size: -
CDR3 DNA: TGTGCCATCAGTGAGGGGGATAGCGGGAGTAGAAAGCGGTTCTTC; CDR3 protein: CAISEGDSGSRKRFF; J gene: TRBJ2-1; V gene: TRBV10-3; D gene: TRBD2; clone size: few
CDR3 DNA: TGTGCCAGCAGTCCCAAACAGGGGGCGTATGAAGCTTTCTTT; CDR3 protein: CASSPKQGAYEAFF; J gene: TRBJ1-1; V gene: TRBV27; D gene: TRBD1; clone size: -
CDR3 DNA: TGTGCTAGTGGTTTCGACAGGGACGCTTTCTTT; CDR3 protein: CASGFDRDAFF; J gene: TRBJ1-1; V gene: TRBV12-5; D gene: TRBD1; clone size: few
CDR3 DNA: TGTGCCAGCAGCTTAGTGTGGGGCAATGAGCAGTTCTTC; CDR3 protein: CASSLVWGNEQFF; J gene: TRBJ2-1; V gene: TRBV7-9; D gene: -; clone size: many
CDR3 DNA: TGCGCCAGCAGCCAAGATTGGACTAGCACAGATACGCAGTATTTT; CDR3 protein: CASSQDWTSTDTQYF; J gene: TRBJ2-3; V gene: TRBV4-1; D gene: -; clone size: -
CDR3 DNA: TGTGCCAGCAGCTTCGTAGGGGGCCCAACCGGGGAGCTGTTTTTT; CDR3 protein: CASSFVGGPTGELFF; J gene: TRBJ2-2; V gene: TRBV11-2; D gene: TRBD1; clone size: few
CDR3 DNA: TGCGCCAGCAGTGAAAGAGCCGGGAACCCAGGCACGCAGTATTTT; CDR3 protein: CASSERAGNPGTQYF; J gene: TRBJ2-3; V gene: TRBV10-2; D gene: -; clone size: -